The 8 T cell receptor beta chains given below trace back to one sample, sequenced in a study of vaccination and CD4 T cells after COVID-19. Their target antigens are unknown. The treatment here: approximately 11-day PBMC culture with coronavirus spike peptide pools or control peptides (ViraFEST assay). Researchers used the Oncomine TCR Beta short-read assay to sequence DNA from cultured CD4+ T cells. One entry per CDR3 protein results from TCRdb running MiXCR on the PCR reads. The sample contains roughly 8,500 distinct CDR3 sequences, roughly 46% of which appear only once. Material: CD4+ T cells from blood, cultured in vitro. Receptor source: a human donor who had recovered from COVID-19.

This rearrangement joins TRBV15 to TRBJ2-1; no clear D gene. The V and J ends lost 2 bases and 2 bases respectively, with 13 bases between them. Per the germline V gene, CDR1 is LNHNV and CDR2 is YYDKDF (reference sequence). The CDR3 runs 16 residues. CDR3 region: CATSRSLGAAYNEQFF. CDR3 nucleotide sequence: TGTGCCACCAGCAGATCCTTGGGCGCCGCCTACAATGAGCAGTTCTTC.

CDR3 sequence reads: CSARVPGTKNTEAFF. The CDR3 DNA is TGCAGTGCTAGAGTTCCCGGGACAAAGAACACTGAAGCTTTCTTT. V is TRBV20-1 and J is TRBJ1-1; tentative D call: TRBD1 (6 bases). Germline V gene data show CDR1 as DFQATT and CDR2 as SNEGSKA (reference sequence). The CDR3 extends over 15 amino acids. V was pared by 1 base and J by 1 base, with 13 bases between.

The CDR3 loop reads CATSPWGQATDTQYF. The CDR3 DNA reads TGTGCCACCAGCCCCTGGGGGCAGGCCACAGATACGCAGTATTTT. V is TRBV24-1 and J is TRBJ2-3; possible D gene TRBD1, 6 bases. V was shortened by 7 bases and J by 2 bases, with 15 bases between the two germline ends. CDR3 size: 15 residues. In germline, CDR1 is KGHDR, CDR2 SFDVKD.

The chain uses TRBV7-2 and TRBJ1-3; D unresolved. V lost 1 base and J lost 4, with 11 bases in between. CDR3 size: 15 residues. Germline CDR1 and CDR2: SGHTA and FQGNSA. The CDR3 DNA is TGTGCCAGCAGCTTAGGCAGACACGCAGGAAACACCATATATTTT. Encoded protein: CASSLGRHAGNTIYF.

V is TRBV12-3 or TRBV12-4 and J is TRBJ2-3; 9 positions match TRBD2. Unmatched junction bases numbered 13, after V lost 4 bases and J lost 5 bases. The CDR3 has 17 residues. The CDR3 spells CASSSGLGLARVDTQYF. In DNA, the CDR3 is TGTGCCAGCAGTTCCGGGTTGGGACTAGCTCGTGTAGATACGCAGTATTTT.

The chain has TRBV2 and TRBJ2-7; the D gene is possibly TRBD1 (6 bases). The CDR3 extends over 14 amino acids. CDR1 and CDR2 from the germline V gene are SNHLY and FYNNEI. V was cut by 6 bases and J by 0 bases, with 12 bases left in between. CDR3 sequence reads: CASRLDRHSYEQYF. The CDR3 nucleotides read TGTGCCAGCAGACTCGACAGGCACTCCTACGAGCAGTACTTC.

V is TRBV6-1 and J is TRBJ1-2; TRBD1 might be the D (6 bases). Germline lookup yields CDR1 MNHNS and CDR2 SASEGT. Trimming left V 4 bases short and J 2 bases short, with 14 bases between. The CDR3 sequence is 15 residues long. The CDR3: CASSGVGGGNYGYTF. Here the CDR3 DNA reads TGTGCCAGCAGTGGGGTGGGGGGGGGCAACTATGGCTACACCTTC.

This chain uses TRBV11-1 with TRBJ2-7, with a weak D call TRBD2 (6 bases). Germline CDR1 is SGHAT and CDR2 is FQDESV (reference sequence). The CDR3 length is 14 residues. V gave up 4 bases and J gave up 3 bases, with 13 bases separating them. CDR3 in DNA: TGTGCCAGCAGCTATAGCGGTCAGGGCTACGAGCAGTACTTC. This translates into CASSYSGQGYEQYF. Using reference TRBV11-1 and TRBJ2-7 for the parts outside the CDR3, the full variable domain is EAEVAQSPRYKITEKSQAVAFWCDPISGHATLYWYRQILGQGPELLVQFQDESVVDDSQLPKDRFSAERLKGVDSTLKIQPAELGDSAMYLCASSYSGQGYEQYFGPGTRLTVT.